The rows below give T cell receptor beta chains drawn from one sample of a study of blood T cell repertoires in COVID-19. Sequencing was performed with immunoSEQ multiplex PCR; in TCRdb, only in-frame clones are kept and a portion is missing. The sample comprises 98,000 or so clones, approximately 80% of which are singletons, and just over 4% rests with the top ten. The specimen was peripheral blood. Receptors were obtained from a woman between 65 and 79 years old with acute or convalescent COVID-19. Each CDR3 is given with its conserved first and last residue. D genes are given only for firm matches. Some rows mark clone size as missing; the rest say once, few, many or name a class of expanded clone.

>TRBJ1-1|-|-|TRBV6-2/TRBV6-3
CASSRQLNTEAFF
TGTGCCAGCAGCCGACAGTTGAACACTGAAGCTTTCTTT
>TRBJ1-1|once|-|TRBV3-1/TRBV3-2
CASSQGYMNTEAFF
TGTGCCAGCAGCCAAGGATACATGAACACTGAAGCTTTCTTT
>TRBJ1-2|-|-|TRBV7-2
CASSLEGGGVQRYGYTF
TGTGCCAGCAGCTTAGAGGGGGGAGGGGTACAGCGTTATGGCTACACCTTC
>TRBJ2-1|-|TRBD2|TRBV7-2
CASSRSSGERGEQFF
TGTGCCAGCAGCCGCTCTAGCGGGGAGCGCGGTGAGCAGTTCTTC
>TRBJ1-1|-|-|TRBV9
CASSADSNTEAFF
TGTGCCAGCAGCGCCGACAGCAACACTGAAGCTTTCTTT
>TRBJ2-2|-|TRBD2|TRBV10-2
CASRSLAGGDTGELFF
TGCGCCAGCAGATCACTAGCGGGAGGGGACACCGGGGAGCTGTTTTTT
>TRBJ1-6|-|-|TRBV27
CASRRESSYNSPLHF
TGTGCCAGCAGGAGAGAAAGCTCCTATAATTCACCCCTCCACTTT
>TRBJ1-1|few|TRBD1|TRBV7-6
CASSLEVGYQGGTEAFF
TGTGCCAGCAGCTTAGAGGTGGGCTACCAGGGGGGCACTGAAGCTTTCTTT
>TRBJ2-7|-|-|TRBV18
CASSQDRSSYEQYF
TGTGCCAGCTCCCAAGACAGGAGCTCCTACGAGCAGTACTTC
>TRBJ2-3|-|-|TRBV28
CASTSGLDTQYF
TGTGCCAGCACTTCGGGGTTAGATACGCAGTATTTT
>TRBJ1-1|-|-|TRBV7-9
CASSFGHRNTEAFF
TGTGCCAGCAGCTTCGGACACCGGAACACTGAAGCTTTCTTT
>TRBJ1-6|-|TRBD1|TRBV10-3
CAISPGQVASPLHF
TGTGCCATCAGCCCGGGACAGGTAGCCTCACCCCTCCACTTT
>TRBJ1-2|-|TRBD1|TRBV18
CASSPYRPGQTNYGYTF
TGTGCCAGCTCGCCATACAGACCGGGACAGACGAACTATGGCTACACCTTC
>TRBJ2-2|-|TRBD1|TRBV4-1
CASSRSGQGTGELFF
TGCGCCAGCAGCCGATCGGGACAGGGTACCGGGGAGCTGTTTTTT
>TRBJ2-1|-|-|TRBV10-3
CAAARGLADTYNEQFF
TGTGCCGCAGCCCGGGGGCTAGCGGATACCTACAATGAGCAGTTCTTC
>TRBJ2-1|-|-|TRBV7-3
CASSNAGDEQFF
TGTGCCAGCAGCAATGCCGGAGATGAGCAGTTCTTC
>TRBJ1-1|-|TRBD1|TRBV28
CASSFTPQGASEAFF
TGTGCCAGCAGTTTTACCCCTCAGGGGGCCTCTGAAGCTTTCTTT
>TRBJ1-3|-|-|TRBV5-6
CASSLEIAGNTIYF
TGTGCCAGCAGCTTGGAAATAGCGGGAAACACCATATATTTT
>TRBJ2-7|-|TRBD1|TRBV25-1
CASSEGQGLYEQYF
TGTGCCAGCAGTGAGGGACAGGGCCTCTACGAGCAGTACTTC
>TRBJ1-2|-|-|TRBV19
CASTPSGKVPTFYGYTF
TGTGCCAGTACCCCTTCAGGAAAGGTCCCTACATTCTATGGCTACACCTTC
>TRBJ2-7|-|TRBD1|TRBV6-5
CASRQGREQYF
TGTGCCAGCCGACAGGGCCGAGAGCAGTACTTC
>TRBJ1-2|few|-|TRBV16
CASSLSLYGYTF
TGTGCCAGCAGTCTTAGCCTCTATGGCTACACCTTC
>TRBJ1-2|few|-|TRBV2
CASSEPGSRAGYTF
TGTGCCAGCAGTGAGCCGGGTTCCAGAGCTGGCTACACCTTC
>TRBJ2-5|-|-|TRBV11-2
CASTIDGAVQETQYF
TGTGCCAGCACCATAGACGGAGCGGTCCAAGAGACCCAGTACTTC
>TRBJ1-6|-|-|TRBV6-2/TRBV6-3
CASSFSRPTASYSPLHF
TGTGCCAGCAGTTTCTCAAGACCGACAGCCTCCTATTCACCCCTCCACTTT
>TRBJ1-1|once|-|TRBV7-2
CASSLVDRPYTEAFF
TGTGCCAGCAGCTTAGTCGACAGACCTTACACTGAAGCTTTCTTT
>TRBJ2-1|-|-|TRBV9
CASSVEHSFEQFF
TGTGCCAGCAGCGTAGAGCATTCTTTTGAGCAGTTCTTC
>TRBJ2-7|-|-|TRBV27
CASSLVRSGSYEQYF
TGTGCCAGCAGTTTAGTCCGGAGTGGGTCCTACGAGCAGTACTTC
>TRBJ2-1|few|TRBD1|TRBV28
CASKRLDRDNEQFF
TGTGCCAGCAAGCGCTTGGACAGGGACAATGAGCAGTTCTTC
>TRBJ1-2|-|-|TRBV19
CASSIQGPKSMNYGYTF
TGTGCCAGTAGTATACAGGGGCCTAAATCCATGAACTATGGCTACACCTTC
>TRBJ2-1|-|TRBD2|TRBV14
CASSPSLAGGGNEQFF
TGTGCCAGCAGCCCCTCCCTAGCGGGAGGGGGAAATGAGCAGTTCTTC
>TRBJ1-5|-|TRBD1|TRBV19
CASTWGTGFINQPQHF
TGTGCCAGTACCTGGGGGACAGGGTTTATCAATCAGCCCCAGCATTTT
>TRBJ2-2|-|-|TRBV28
CASSPGGAGTGELFF
TGTGCCAGCAGTCCGGGGGGCGCTGGCACCGGGGAGCTGTTTTTT
>TRBJ1-4|-|TRBD1|TRBV15
CATSRARGLDEKLFF
TGTGCCACCAGCAGAGCTAGGGGGCTGGATGAAAAACTGTTTTTT
>TRBJ1-2|-|TRBD1|TRBV7-9
CASSLSTGTGGGYGYTF
TGTGCCAGCAGCCTGAGTACCGGGACAGGGGGCGGCTATGGCTACACCTTC